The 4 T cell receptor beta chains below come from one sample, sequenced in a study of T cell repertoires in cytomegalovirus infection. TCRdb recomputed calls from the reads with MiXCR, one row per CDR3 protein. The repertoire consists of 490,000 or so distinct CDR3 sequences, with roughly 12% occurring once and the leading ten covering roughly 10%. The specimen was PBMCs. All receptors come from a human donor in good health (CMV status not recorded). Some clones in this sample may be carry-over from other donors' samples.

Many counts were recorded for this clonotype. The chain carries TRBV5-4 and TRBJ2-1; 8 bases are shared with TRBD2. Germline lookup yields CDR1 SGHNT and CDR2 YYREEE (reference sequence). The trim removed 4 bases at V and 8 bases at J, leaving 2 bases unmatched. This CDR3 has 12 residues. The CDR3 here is CASSQTSDEQFF. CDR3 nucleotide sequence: TGTGCCAGCAGCCAGACTAGCGATGAGCAGTTCTTC.

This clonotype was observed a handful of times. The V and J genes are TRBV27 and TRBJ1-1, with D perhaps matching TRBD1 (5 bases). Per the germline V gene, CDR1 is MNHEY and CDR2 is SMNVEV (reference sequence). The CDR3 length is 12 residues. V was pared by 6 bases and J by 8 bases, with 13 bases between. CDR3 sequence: CASSRPGTEAFF. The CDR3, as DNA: TGTGCCAGCAGCCGCCCCGGGACGGAAGCTTTCTTT.

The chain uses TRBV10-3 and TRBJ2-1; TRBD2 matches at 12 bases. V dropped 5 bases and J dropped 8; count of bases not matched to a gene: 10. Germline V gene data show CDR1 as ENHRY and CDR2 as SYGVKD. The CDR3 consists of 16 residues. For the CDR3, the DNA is TGTGCCATCAGTTCCCGCGGGCTAGCGGGGGGGGATGAGCAGTTCTTC. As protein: CAISSRGLAGGDEQFF.

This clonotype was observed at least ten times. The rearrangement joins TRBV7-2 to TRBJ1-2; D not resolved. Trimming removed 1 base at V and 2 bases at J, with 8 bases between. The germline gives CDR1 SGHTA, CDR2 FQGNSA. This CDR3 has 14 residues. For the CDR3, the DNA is TGTGCCAGCAGCTTAGGTAACAGAAACTATGGCTACACCTTC. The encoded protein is CASSLGNRNYGYTF.